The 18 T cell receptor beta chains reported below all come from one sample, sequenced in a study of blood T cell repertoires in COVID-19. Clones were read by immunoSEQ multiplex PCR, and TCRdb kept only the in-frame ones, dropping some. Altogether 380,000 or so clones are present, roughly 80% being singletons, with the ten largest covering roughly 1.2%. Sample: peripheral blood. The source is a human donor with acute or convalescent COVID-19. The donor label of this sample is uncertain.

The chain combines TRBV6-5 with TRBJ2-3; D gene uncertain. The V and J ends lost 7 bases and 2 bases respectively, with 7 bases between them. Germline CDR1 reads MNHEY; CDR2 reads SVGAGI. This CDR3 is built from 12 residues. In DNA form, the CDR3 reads TGTGCCAGCAATGCGGACACAGATACGCAGTATTTT. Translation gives CASNADTDTQYF.

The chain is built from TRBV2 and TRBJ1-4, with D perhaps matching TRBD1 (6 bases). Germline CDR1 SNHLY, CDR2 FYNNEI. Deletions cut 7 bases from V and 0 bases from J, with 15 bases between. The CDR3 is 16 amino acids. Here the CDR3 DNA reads TGTGCCAGCATTCTGGGACAAATTCCAACTAATGAAAAACTGTTTTTT. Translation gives CASILGQIPTNEKLFF.

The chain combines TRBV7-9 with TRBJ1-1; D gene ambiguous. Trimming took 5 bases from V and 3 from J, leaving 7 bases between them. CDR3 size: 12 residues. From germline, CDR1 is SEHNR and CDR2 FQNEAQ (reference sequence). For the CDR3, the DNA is TGTGCCAGCAGCAAGAGTGACACTGAAGCTTTCTTT. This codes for CASSKSDTEAFF.

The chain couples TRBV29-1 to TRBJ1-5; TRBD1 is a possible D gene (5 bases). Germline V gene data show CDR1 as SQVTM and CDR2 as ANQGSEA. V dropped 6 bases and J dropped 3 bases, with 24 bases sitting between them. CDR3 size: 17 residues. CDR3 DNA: TGCAGCGTCCTCCTATCTGGGCAGGGTTTATCCAATCAGCCCCAGCATTTT. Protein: CSVLLSGQGLSNQPQHF. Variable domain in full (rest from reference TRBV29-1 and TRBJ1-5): SAVISQKPSRDICQRGTSLTIQCQVDSQVTMMFWYRQQPGQSLTLIATANQGSEATYESGFVIDKFPISRPNLTFSTLTVSNMSPEDSSIYLCSVLLSGQGLSNQPQHFGDGTRLSIL.

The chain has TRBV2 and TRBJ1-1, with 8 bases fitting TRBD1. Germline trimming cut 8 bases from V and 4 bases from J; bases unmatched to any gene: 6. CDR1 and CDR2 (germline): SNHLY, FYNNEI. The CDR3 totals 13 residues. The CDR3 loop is CASLRTGPTEAFF. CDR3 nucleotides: TGTGCCAGCCTCCGGACAGGGCCCACTGAAGCTTTCTTT. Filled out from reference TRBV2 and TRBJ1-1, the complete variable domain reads EPEVTQTPSHQVTQMGQEVILRCVPISNHLYFYWYRQILGQKVEFLVSFYNNEISEKSEIFDDQFSVERPDGSNFTLKIRSTKLEDSAMYFCASLRTGPTEAFFGQGTRLTVV.

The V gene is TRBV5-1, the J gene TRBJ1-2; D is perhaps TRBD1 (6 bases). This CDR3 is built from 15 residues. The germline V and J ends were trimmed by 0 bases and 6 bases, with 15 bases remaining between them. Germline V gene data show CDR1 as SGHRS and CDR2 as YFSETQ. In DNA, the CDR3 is TGCGCCAGCAGCTTGGTGGCAGGGGTATGGAATGGCTACACCTTC. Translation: CASSLVAGVWNGYTF. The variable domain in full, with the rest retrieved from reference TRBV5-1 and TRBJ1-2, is KAGVTQTPRYLIKTRGQQVTLSCSPISGHRSVSWYQQTPGQGLQFLFEYFSETQRNKGNFPGRFSGRQFSNSRSEMNVSTLELGDSALYLCASSLVAGVWNGYTFGSGTRLTVV.

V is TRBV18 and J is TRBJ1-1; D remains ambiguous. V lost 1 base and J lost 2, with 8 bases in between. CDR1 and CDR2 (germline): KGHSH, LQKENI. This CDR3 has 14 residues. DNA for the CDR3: TGTGCCAGCTCACCACAGGGAGAAAACACTGAAGCTTTCTTT. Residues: CASSPQGENTEAFF.

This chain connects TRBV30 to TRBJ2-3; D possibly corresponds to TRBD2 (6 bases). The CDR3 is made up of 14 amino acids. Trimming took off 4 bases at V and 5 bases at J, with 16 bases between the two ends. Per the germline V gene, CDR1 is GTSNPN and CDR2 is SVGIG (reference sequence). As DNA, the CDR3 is TGTGCCTGGATCGGGCCGTGGCGGGGAGATACGCAGTATTTT. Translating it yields CAWIGPWRGDTQYF.

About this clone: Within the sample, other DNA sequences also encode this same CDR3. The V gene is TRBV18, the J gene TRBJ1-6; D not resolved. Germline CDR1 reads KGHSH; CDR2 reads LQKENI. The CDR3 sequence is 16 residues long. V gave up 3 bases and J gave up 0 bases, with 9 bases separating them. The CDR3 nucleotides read TGTGCCAGCTCACCCTACTCTAGCTCCTATAATTCACCCCTCCACTTT. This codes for CASSPYSSSYNSPLHF.

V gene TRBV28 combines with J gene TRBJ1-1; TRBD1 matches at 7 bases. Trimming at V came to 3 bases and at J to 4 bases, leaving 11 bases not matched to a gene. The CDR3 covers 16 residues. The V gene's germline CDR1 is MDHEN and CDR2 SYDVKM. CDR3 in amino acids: CASSFSSRGPGTEAFF. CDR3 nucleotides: TGTGCCAGCAGTTTTTCGTCAAGGGGGCCGGGCACTGAAGCTTTCTTT. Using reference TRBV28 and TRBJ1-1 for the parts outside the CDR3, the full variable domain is DVKVTQSSRYLVKRTGEKVFLECVQDMDHENMFWYRQDPGLGLRLIYFSYDVKMKEKGDIPEGYSVSREKKERFSLILESASTNQTSMYLCASSFSSRGPGTEAFFGQGTRLTVV.

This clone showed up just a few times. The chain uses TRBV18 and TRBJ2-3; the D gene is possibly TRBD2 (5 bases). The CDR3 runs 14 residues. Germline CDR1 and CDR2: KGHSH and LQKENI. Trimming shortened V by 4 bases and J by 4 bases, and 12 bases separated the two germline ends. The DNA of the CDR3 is TGTGCCAGCTCACGTTCTTCGGGATCAGATACGCAGTATTTT. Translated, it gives CASSRSSGSDTQYF.

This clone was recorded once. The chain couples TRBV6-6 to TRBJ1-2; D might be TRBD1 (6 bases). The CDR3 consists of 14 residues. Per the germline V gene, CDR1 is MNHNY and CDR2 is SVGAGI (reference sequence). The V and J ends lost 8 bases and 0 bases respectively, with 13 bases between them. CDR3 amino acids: CASRPWTANYGYTF. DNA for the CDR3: TGTGCCAGCCGACCCTGGACAGCTAACTATGGCTACACCTTC.

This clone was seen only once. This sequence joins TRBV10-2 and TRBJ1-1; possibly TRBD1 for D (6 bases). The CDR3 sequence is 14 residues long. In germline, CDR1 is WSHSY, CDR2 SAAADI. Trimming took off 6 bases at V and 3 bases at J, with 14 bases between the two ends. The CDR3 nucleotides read TGCGCCAGCAGGGGTCCAGGGGACCACACTGAAGCTTTCTTT. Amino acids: CASRGPGDHTEAFF.

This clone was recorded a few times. The CDR3 reads CATSRDLGRVYGYTF. For the CDR3, the DNA is TGTGCCACCAGCAGAGATCTTGGCAGGGTCTATGGCTACACCTTC. The V gene is TRBV15, the J gene TRBJ1-2, with D possibly matching TRBD1 (5 bases). The length of the CDR3 is 15 residues. V was cut by 0 bases and J by 4 bases, with 12 bases left in between. Germline V gives CDR1 LNHNV, CDR2 YYDKDF (reference sequence).

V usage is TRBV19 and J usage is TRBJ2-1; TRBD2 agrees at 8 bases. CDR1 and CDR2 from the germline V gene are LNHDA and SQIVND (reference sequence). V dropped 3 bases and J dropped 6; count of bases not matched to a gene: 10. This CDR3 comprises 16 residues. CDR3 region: CASSIREVSGGNEQFF. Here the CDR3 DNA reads TGTGCCAGTAGTATTAGGGAGGTAAGCGGGGGCAATGAGCAGTTCTTC.

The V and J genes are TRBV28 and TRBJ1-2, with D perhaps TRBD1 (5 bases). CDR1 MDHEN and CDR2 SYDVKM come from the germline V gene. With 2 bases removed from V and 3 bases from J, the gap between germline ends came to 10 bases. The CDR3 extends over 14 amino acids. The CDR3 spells CASSLGRGDYGYTF. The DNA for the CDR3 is TGTGCCAGCAGTTTAGGACGGGGGGACTATGGCTACACCTTC.

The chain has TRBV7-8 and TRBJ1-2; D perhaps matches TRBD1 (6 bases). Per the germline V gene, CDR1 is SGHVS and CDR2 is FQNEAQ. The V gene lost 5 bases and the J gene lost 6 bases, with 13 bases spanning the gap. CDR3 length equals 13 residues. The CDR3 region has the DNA TGTGCCAGCAGCAGGGGGAAAGGAGATGGCTACACCTTC. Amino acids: CASSRGKGDGYTF.

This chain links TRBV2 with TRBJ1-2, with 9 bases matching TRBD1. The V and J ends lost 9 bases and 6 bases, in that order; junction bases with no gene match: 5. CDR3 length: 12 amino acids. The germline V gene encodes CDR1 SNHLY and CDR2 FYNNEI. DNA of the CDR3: TGTGCCAGACAGGGGGCAGGTGATGGCTACACCTTC. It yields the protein CARQGAGDGYTF.